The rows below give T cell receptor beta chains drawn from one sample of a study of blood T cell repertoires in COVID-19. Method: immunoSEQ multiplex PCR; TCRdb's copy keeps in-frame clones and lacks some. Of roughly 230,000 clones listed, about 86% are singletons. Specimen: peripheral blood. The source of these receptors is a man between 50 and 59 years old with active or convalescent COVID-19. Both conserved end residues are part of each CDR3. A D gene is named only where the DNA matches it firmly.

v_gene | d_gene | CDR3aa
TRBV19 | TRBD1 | CASKWRAGDRGLRYSNQPQHF
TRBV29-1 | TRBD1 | CSVGGTGGYTF
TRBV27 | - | CASSPYSGANVLTF
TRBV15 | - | CATSRGTAYNEQFF
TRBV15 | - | CATSRDLSSGANVLTF
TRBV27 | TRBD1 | CASSLPGGSGNTIYF
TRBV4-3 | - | CASSQDVRGLGNTIYF
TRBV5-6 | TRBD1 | CASSSGQRNNSPLHF
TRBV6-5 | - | CASSPGTEQFF
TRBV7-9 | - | CASSPPGMGTEQYF
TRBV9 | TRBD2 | CASSVEASGQETQYF
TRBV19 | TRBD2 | CASSMGTSPGETQYF
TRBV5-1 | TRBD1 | CASHQGASYEQYF
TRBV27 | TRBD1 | CASSLETGTEQYF
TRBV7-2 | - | CASSHLGLNLMNTEAFF
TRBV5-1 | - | CASSLGARSSGELFF
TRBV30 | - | CAWRTDYNSPLHF
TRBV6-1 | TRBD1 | CASSEPGQIFSPLHF
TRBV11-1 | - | CASSRRGNTDTQYF
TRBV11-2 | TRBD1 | CASSLDTPRGQPLYGYTF
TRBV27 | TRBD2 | CASSRGGGYNEQFF
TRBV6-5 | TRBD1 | CASSYSGTASGYEQYF
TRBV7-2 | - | CASSLPVNTEAFF
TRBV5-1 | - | CASSSQGYSSYEQYF
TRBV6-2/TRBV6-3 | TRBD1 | CASSYRYRGPYNEQFF
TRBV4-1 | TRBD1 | CASSQLTGLYNSPLHF
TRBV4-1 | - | CASSHPQDVGRGEQYF
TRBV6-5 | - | CASSYSGGRNEKLFF